This entry lists 10 T cell receptor beta chains sequenced from one sample in a study of T cell changes during pregnancy in multiple sclerosis. Assay: immunoSEQ multiplex PCR; the TCRdb copy retains only in-frame clones and omits some. The sample consists of under 90,000 clones, approximately 95% of them appearing once. The sample here was peripheral blood, taken in the second trimester of pregnancy. The receptors stem from a female donor in good health, enrolled as a control in a pregnancy study.

The CDR3 DNA reads TGTGCCAGCAGCTTCGACAGGGGCTGGGAGACCCAGTACTTC. Translating gives CASSFDRGWETQYF. The V gene is TRBV7-2, the J gene TRBJ2-5; 8 bases are shared with TRBD1. V gave up 3 bases and J gave up 5 bases; unmatched junction bases: 5. There are 14 residues in the CDR3. Germline values: CDR1 SGHTA, CDR2 FQGNSA.

This chain links TRBV28 with TRBJ2-7; 7 nucleotides match TRBD1. CDR1 and CDR2 (germline): MDHEN, SYDVKM. The ends lost 4 bases at V and 2 bases at J; junction bases unmatched: 5. The CDR3 has 14 residues. This chain's CDR3 is CASSSRDSPYEQYF. As DNA, the CDR3 is TGTGCCAGCAGTTCCCGGGACAGTCCCTACGAGCAGTACTTC. The whole variable domain, remainder taken from reference TRBV28 and TRBJ2-7, is DVKVTQSSRYLVKRTGEKVFLECVQDMDHENMFWYRQDPGLGLRLIYFSYDVKMKEKGDIPEGYSVSREKKERFSLILESASTNQTSMYLCASSSRDSPYEQYFGPGTRLTVT.

The chain has TRBV27 and TRBJ2-7, with 11 bases identical to TRBD1. Trimming removed 2 bases from V and 2 bases from J; junction bases left unmatched: 8. This CDR3 spans 17 amino acids. CDR1 MNHEY and CDR2 SMNVEV come from the germline V gene (reference sequence). The CDR3 bases are TGTGCCAGCAGTTTACTTCGGACAGGGGGCGTTCCCTACGAGCAGTACTTC. Translated: CASSLLRTGGVPYEQYF.

The rearrangement links TRBV6-5 to TRBJ2-2; D is undetermined. The CDR3 is 14 residues long. Germline V gene lookup returns CDR1 MNHEY and CDR2 SVGAGI. V gave up 2 bases and J gave up 6 bases, with 10 bases separating them. The CDR3 region is CASSYGLDAGELFF. For the CDR3, the DNA is TGTGCCAGCAGTTACGGTCTAGACGCCGGGGAGCTGTTTTTT.

The rearrangement links TRBV5-1 to TRBJ2-3, with D perhaps matching TRBD2 (5 bases). The CDR3 runs to 13 residues. The germline V gene has CDR1 SGHRS and CDR2 YFSETQ. The V end lost 4 bases, the J end lost 6 bases, and 12 bases lay between the germline ends. The CDR3, as DNA: TGCGCCAGCAGCCCACGGACTCGGGATACGCAGTATTTT. This codes for CASSPRTRDTQYF.

This sequence joins TRBV6-5 and TRBJ2-6; 7 nucleotides agree with TRBD1. The germline V gene has CDR1 MNHEY and CDR2 SVGAGI. V lost 4 bases and J lost 4; bases outside the gene matches: 7. The CDR3 covers 16 residues. CDR3 sequence: CASSFIRGWGANVLTF. In DNA form, the CDR3 reads TGTGCCAGCAGTTTCATCAGGGGGTGGGGGGCCAACGTCCTGACTTTC.

The rearrangement joins TRBV19 to TRBJ2-1; D perhaps matches TRBD1 (7 bases). This CDR3 is 16 amino acids long. From germline, CDR1 is LNHDA and CDR2 SQIVND (reference sequence). V was clipped by 5 bases and J by 0 bases, with 14 bases between them. CDR3: CASSASRGVSYNEQFF. The CDR3 DNA reads TGTGCCAGTAGTGCCTCCAGGGGGGTCTCCTACAATGAGCAGTTCTTC.

V gene TRBV5-1 combines with J gene TRBJ1-2; D gene uncertain. V was cut by 7 bases and J by 1 base, with 11 bases left in between. From germline, CDR1 is SGHRS and CDR2 YFSETQ. The CDR3 totals 13 residues. The CDR3 coding sequence is TGCGCCAGCGCCTTACAAGTTAACTATGGCTACACCTTC. Encoded protein: CASALQVNYGYTF.

The chain is built from TRBV5-1 and TRBJ1-4, with 7 positions matching TRBD1. Trimming at V came to 7 bases and at J to 6 bases, leaving 9 bases not matched to a gene. The CDR3 contains 14 residues. Per germline, CDR1 SGHRS and CDR2 YFSETQ. The CDR3 loop is CASGAGTEDEKLFF. CDR3 nucleotide sequence: TGCGCCAGCGGAGCCGGGACAGAAGATGAAAAACTGTTTTTT. The full variable domain, in which reference TRBV5-1 and TRBJ1-4 provide the parts outside the CDR3, is KAGVTQTPRYLIKTRGQQVTLSCSPISGHRSVSWYQQTPGQGLQFLFEYFSETQRNKGNFPGRFSGRQFSNSRSEMNVSTLELGDSALYLCASGAGTEDEKLFFGSGTQLSVL.

The rearrangement joins TRBV30 to TRBJ1-5; D is uncertain. Germline loops: CDR1 GTSNPN, CDR2 SVGIG (reference sequence). V lost 1 base and J lost 0, with 13 bases in between. CDR3 size: 16 residues. The CDR3 bases are TGTGCCTGGAGTGAAGGCGAGAGGTATAGCAATCAGCCCCAGCATTTT. Its protein product is CAWSEGERYSNQPQHF. The full variable domain, completed using reference TRBV30 and TRBJ1-5, is SQTIHQWPATLVQPVGSPLSLECTVEGTSNPNLYWYRQAAGRGLQLLFYSVGIGQISSEVPQNLSASRPQDRQFILSSKKLLLSDSGFYLCAWSEGERYSNQPQHFGDGTRLSIL.